This TCR beta chain was observed in a study of cytomegalovirus exposure and HLA in healthy donors. At the level of the study: A later analysis reported the roughly 130 validation repertoires used the same platform as the roughly 700 first-cohort repertoires. Study-level results: Reported performance of the classifier showed diagnosis of cytomegalovirus status with high specificity and sensitivity. Subsequent analysis showed first-cohort TCR clusters tending to co-occur in approximately 120 validation repertoires.

The CDR3 spans 20 residues. Per germline, CDR1 LGHNA and CDR2 YSLEER. J was trimmed by 1 base and V by 0 bases; bases with no gene match: 9. As concerns this clone: What it recognizes is unknown.

Sequencing used immunoSEQ multiplex PCR; TCRdb keeps in-frame clones, though not all of them. The data hold about 190,000 clones, with 84% observed a single time. V usage is TRBV4-3 and J usage is TRBJ2-4, with 13 nucleotides matching TRBD2. Sequenced input: PBMCs. The sequence was obtained from a man younger than 35 in good health and CMV-seropositive. This CDR3 reads CASSQDRLAGGEGAKNIQYF. The CDR3 DNA sequence: TGCGCCAGCAGCCAAGACAGACTAGCGGGAGGTGAAGGGGCCAAAAACATTCAGTACTTC.